This TCR beta chain was captured by sequencing in a study of cytomegalovirus exposure and HLA in healthy donors. General study results and limits: Listed as cytomegalovirus-associated were 150 or so TCR beta chains. The likely explanation for a cluster of highly shared sequence variants was sequencing artifact.

With respect to this clone: Its target is unknown.

13 Jbeta primers and 60 Vbeta primers were used for the PCR. Profiled with immunoSEQ multiplex PCR; TCRdb holds only in-frame clones, not every one. This table has around 130,000 clones, approximately 68% appearing once. In nominal health when sampled, donors likely had unrecorded immune exposures nonetheless. The sequence was collected from a man younger than 45 in good health and CMV-seropositive. Material for sequencing was PBMCs.

CDR3 nucleotide sequence: TGTGCCAGCAGCAAAGTGCGGCTAGCGATTGTAGCCAAAAACATTCAGTACTTC. It translates to CASSKVRLAIVAKNIQYF. The genes are TRBV21-1 and TRBJ2-4; the listed D gene, TRBD2, was not tested against the DNA. TRBV21-1 is a pseudogene segment. The CDR3 runs 18 residues.